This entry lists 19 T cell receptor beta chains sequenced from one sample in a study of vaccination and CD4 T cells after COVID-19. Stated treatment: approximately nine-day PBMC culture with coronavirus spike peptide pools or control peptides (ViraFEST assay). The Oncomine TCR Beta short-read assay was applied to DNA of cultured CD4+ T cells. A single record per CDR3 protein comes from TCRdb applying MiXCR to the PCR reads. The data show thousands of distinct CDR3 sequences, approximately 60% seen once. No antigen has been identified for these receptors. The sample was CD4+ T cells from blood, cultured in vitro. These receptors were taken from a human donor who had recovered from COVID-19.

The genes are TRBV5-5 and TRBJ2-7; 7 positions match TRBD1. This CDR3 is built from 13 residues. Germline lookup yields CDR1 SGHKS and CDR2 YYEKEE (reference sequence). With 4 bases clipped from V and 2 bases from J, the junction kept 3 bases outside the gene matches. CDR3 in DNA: TGTGCCAGCAGCCCCGACAGGGCCTACGAGCAGTACTTC. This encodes CASSPDRAYEQYF.

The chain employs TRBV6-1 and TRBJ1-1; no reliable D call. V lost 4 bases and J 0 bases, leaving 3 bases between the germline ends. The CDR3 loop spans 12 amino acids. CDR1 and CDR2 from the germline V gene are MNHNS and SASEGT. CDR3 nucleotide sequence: TGTGCCAGCAGTGCCCTGAACACTGAAGCTTTCTTT. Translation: CASSALNTEAFF.

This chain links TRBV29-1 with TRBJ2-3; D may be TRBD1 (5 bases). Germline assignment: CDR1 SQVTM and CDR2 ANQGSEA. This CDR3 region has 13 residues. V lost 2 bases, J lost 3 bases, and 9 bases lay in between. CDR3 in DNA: TGCAGCGTTGAACGGCAGGGTACAGATACGCAGTATTTT. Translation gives CSVERQGTDTQYF.

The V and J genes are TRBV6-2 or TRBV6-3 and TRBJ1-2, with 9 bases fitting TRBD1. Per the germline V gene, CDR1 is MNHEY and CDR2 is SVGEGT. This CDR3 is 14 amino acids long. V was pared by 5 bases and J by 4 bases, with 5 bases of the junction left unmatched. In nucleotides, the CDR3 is TGTGCCAGCAGTAGCACAGGGGGCGGCTATGGCTACACCTTC. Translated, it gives CASSSTGGGYGYTF.

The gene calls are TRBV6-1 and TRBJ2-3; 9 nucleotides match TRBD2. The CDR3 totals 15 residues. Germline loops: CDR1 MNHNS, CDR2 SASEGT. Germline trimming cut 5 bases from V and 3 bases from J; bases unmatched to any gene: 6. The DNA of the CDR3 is TGTGCCAGCAGTCTCAGCGGGAGGACGACAGATACGCAGTATTTT. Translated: CASSLSGRTTDTQYF.

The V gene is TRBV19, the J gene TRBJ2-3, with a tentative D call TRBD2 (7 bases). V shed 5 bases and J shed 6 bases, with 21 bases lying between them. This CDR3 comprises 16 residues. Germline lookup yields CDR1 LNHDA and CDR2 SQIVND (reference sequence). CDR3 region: CASSETSGAGGDTQYF. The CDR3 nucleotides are TGTGCCAGTAGTGAAACGTCAGGGGCCGGGGGGGATACGCAGTATTTT.

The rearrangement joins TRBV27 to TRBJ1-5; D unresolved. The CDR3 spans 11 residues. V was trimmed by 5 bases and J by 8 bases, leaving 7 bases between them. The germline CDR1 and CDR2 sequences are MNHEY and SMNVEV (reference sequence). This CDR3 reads CASSPREPQHF. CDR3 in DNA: TGTGCCAGCAGTCCGAGGGAGCCCCAGCATTTT.

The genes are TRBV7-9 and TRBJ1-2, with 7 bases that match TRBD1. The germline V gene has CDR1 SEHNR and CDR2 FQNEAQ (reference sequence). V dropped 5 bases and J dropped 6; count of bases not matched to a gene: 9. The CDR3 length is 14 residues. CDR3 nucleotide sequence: TGTGCCAGCAGCCCAGGACAGGAACGACATGGCTACACCTTC. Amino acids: CASSPGQERHGYTF.

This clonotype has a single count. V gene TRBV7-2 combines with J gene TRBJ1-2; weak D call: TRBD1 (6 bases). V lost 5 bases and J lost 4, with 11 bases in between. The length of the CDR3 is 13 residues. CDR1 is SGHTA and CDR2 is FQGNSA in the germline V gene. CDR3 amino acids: CASSLQGTYGYTF. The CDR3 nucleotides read TGTGCCAGCAGCCTACAGGGAACCTATGGCTACACCTTC.

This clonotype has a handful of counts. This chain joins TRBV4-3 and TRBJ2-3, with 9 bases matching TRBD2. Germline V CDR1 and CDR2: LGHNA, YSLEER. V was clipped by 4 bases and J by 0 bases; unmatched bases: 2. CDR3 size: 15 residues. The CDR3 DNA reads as TGCGCCAGCAGCCGCGGGGGGGCTAGCACAGATACGCAGTATTTT. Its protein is CASSRGGASTDTQYF.

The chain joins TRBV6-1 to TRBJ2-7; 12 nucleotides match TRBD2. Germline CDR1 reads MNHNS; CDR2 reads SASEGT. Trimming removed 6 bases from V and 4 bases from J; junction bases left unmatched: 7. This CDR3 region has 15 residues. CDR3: CASRSLAGGGYEQYF. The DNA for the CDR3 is TGTGCCAGCAGGAGTCTAGCGGGAGGGGGTTACGAGCAGTACTTC.

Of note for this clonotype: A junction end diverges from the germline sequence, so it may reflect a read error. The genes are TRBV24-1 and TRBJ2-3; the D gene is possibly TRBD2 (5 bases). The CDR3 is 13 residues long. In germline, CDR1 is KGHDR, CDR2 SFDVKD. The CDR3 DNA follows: TGTGCCGCCAGTGAAGGAGGCACAGATACGCAGTATTTC. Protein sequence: CAASEGGTDTQYF.

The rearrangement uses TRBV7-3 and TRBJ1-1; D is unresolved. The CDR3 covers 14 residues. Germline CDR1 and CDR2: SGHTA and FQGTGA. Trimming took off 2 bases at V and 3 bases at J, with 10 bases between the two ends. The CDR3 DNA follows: TGTGCCAGCAGCTTATTAGGGAGGGACACTGAAGCTTTCTTT. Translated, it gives CASSLLGRDTEAFF.

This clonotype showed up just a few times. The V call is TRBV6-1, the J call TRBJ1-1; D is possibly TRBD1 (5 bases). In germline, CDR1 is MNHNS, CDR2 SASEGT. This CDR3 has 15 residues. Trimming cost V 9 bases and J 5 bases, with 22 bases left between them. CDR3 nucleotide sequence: TGTGCCAGGCGCGGGGTTCGGGGGTGGGAGACTGAAGCTTTCTTT. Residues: CARRGVRGWETEAFF.

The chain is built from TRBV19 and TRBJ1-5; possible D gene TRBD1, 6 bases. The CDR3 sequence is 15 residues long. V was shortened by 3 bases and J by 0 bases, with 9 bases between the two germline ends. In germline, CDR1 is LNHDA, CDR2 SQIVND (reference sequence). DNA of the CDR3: TGTGCCAGTAGTATTTACAGGGATAGCAATCAGCCCCAGCATTTT. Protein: CASSIYRDSNQPQHF.

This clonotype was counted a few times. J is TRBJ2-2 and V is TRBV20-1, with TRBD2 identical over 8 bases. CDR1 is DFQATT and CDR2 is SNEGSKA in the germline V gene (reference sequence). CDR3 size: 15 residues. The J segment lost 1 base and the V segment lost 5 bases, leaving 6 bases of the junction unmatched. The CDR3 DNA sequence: TGCAGTGCTCCGGCTAGCGGGCGGAACACCGGGGAGCTGTTTTTT. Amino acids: CSAPASGRNTGELFF.

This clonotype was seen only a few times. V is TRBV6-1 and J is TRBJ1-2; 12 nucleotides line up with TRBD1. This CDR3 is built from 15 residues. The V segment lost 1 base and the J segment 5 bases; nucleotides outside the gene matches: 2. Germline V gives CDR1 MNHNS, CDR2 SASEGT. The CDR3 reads CASSEGGQGAYGYTF. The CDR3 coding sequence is TGTGCCAGCAGTGAAGGGGGACAGGGGGCATATGGCTACACCTTC.

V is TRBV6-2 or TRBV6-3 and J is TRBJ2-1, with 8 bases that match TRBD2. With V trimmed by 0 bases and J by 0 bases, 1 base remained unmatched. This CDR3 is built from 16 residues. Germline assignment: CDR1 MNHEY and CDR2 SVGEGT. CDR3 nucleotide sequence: TGTGCCAGCAGTTACTCCGGGACTAGCTCCTACAATGAGCAGTTCTTC. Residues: CASSYSGTSSYNEQFF.

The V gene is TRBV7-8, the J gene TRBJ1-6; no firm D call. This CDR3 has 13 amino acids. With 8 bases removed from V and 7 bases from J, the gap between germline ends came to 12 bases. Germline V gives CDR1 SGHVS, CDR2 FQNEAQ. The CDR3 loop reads CASSGPLNSPLHF. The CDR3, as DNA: TGTGCCAGCTCCGGGCCACTAAATTCACCCCTCCACTTT.